The text below deals with one T cell receptor beta chain. Antigen unknown. The data stem from a study of shared clonotypes between healthy human individuals. Study as a whole: Per donor, CD8 memory used one plate, CD8 naive used two, CD4 memory used three and CD4 naive used three. The study's findings and limits: The authors expected sequencing depth to affect clonotype sharing among donors. When naive CD4 clonotypes were compared across a few donors, around 5% were shared.

Running of the assay took place at deep level. The method was immunoSEQ multiplex PCR; TCRdb's version includes in-frame clones alone and lacks a portion of them. The sample shows about 2.3 million clones, 80% to 95% of them seen only once. Deletions cut 3 bases from V and 1 base from J, with 9 bases between. This CDR3 region has 14 residues. CDR1 KGHSH and CDR2 LQKENI come from the germline V gene. The sequenced material came from naive CD4+ T cells from PBMCs. Indicated subset: CD45RA+ positively selected. This sequence was found in a man aged 18-30 years in good health. Some clones in this sample may be carry-over from other donors' samples. The rearrangement uses TRBV18 and TRBJ1-1; D is unresolved. CDR3 amino acids: CASSPLPPNTEAFF. In DNA form, the CDR3 reads TGTGCCAGCTCACCGCTCCCGCCGAACACTGAAGCTTTCTTT.